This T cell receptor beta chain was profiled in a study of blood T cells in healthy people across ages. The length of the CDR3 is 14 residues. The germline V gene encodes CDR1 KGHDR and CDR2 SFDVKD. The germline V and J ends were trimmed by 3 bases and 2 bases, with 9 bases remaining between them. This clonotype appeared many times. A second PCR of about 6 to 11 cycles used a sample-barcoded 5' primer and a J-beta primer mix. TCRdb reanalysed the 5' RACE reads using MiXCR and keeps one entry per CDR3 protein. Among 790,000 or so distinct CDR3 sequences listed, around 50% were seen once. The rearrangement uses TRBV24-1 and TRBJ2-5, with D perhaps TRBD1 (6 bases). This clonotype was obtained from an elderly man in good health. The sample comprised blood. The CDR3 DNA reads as TGTGCCACCAGTGATGGGGACACACAAGAGACCCAGTACTTC. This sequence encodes CATSDGDTQETQYF.